The next 16 T cell receptor beta chains were all read from a single sample in a study of blood T cell repertoires in COVID-19 (dated by TCRdb to 2019 to 2021). The library was built by means of the immunoSEQ multiplex PCR assay. Here the immuneACCESS table is served through TCRdb, limited to in-frame sequences with V and J called. Missing clones are a known gap in these copies; in checked studies unresolved V genes cover under half, and the rest lacks a known reason. The sample data list hundreds of thousands of clones, and 86% of these were observed just once. Clones ranked in the top ten supply more than 1.5% of the sample. The material sequenced was PBMCs or T cells enriched from blood (not recorded which). Receptors originate from a man aged 40-50 years who had recovered from COVID-19.

The genes are TRBV9 and TRBJ1-2; TRBD1 matches at 7 bases. CDR1 is SGDLS and CDR2 is YYNGEE in the germline V gene. The ends lost 3 bases at V and 1 base at J; junction bases unmatched: 9. The CDR3 is made up of 16 amino acids. In DNA, the CDR3 is TGTGCCAGCAGCGCCTCCGGGACAGCCCTTAACTATGGCTACACCTTC. Its translation: CASSASGTALNYGYTF.

The chain combines TRBV6-4 with TRBJ2-2; 7 bases are a match to TRBD2. This CDR3 region has 16 residues. From germline, CDR1 is MRHNA and CDR2 SNTAGT. After removal of 2 bases from V and 5 bases from J, the junction contained 8 bases not matched to a gene. This CDR3 reads CASSDQTGGWTGELFF. The DNA for the CDR3 is TGTGCCAGCAGTGACCAGACGGGGGGTTGGACCGGGGAGCTGTTTTTT.

The chain combines TRBV19 with TRBJ1-5, with 12 positions matching TRBD1. The germline gives CDR1 LNHDA, CDR2 SQIVND (reference sequence). There are 15 residues in the CDR3. Unmatched junction bases numbered 6, after V lost 6 bases and J lost 6 bases. CDR3 sequence (DNA): TGTGCCAGTAGCTCCGGGACAGGGGGCACTCAGCCCCAGCATTTT. Amino acids: CASSSGTGGTQPQHF. Based on the CDR3 plus reference TRBV19 and TRBJ1-5, the full variable domain is DGGITQSPKYLFRKEGQNVTLSCEQNLNHDAMYWYRQDPGQGLRLIYYSQIVNDFQKGDIAEGYSVSREKKESFPLTVTSAQKNPTAFYLCASSSGTGGTQPQHFGDGTRLSIL.

The V and J genes are TRBV6-1 and TRBJ1-2; D gene unclear. Trimming removed 0 bases at V and 7 bases at J, with 12 bases between. Germline V CDR1 and CDR2: MNHNS, SASEGT. CDR3 length: 14 residues. As DNA, the CDR3 is TGTGCCAGCAGTGAAGCGGGCCCCGCGGGTGGCTACACCTTC. Translating it yields CASSEAGPAGGYTF.

This clone was detected once. The chain couples TRBV7-9 to TRBJ2-7, with D unclear. CDR3 length: 13 residues. Trimming removed 4 bases at V and 5 bases at J, with 12 bases between. CDR1 and CDR2 from the germline V gene are SEHNR and FQNEAQ (reference sequence). Here the CDR3 DNA reads TGTGCCAGCAGCTCCGACATGGTGAACGAGCAGTACTTC. Its protein is CASSSDMVNEQYF. The full variable domain, rest sourced from reference TRBV7-9 and TRBJ2-7, is DTGVSQNPRHKITKRGQNVTFRCDPISEHNRLYWYRQTLGQGPEFLTYFQNEAQLEKSRLLSDRFSAERPKGSFSTLEIQRTEQGDSAMYLCASSSDMVNEQYFGPGTRLTVT.

The chain is built from TRBV13 and TRBJ2-4; 7 bases align to TRBD1. This CDR3 has 15 residues. V lost 5 bases and J lost 9; bases outside the gene matches: 13. CDR1 is PRHDT, CDR2 FYEKMQ, per germline (reference sequence). The CDR3 nucleotides are TGTGCCAGCAGCCTACACCAGGGGGAAGTCGGCATTCAGTACTTC. Protein product: CASSLHQGEVGIQYF.

The rearrangement uses TRBV7-9 and TRBJ1-1; possible D gene TRBD1, 6 bases. CDR3 length: 13 amino acids. CDR1 SEHNR and CDR2 FQNEAQ come from the germline V gene (reference sequence). V lost 7 bases, J lost 3 bases, and 12 bases lay in between. The DNA for the CDR3 is TGTGCCAGCAACCTACAGGGTGACACTGAAGCTTTCTTT. Encoded protein: CASNLQGDTEAFF.

This chain connects TRBV6-6 to TRBJ1-2; D not resolved. CDR3 length: 13 residues. Germline-derived CDR1 and CDR2 are MNHNY and SVGAGI (reference sequence). V was shortened by 6 bases and J by 2 bases, with 10 bases between the two germline ends. The CDR3 sequence is CASSPPGNYGYTF. The CDR3, as DNA: TGTGCCAGCAGCCCCCCGGGAAACTATGGCTACACCTTC.

This rearrangement joins TRBV19 to TRBJ2-3, with 8 bases lining up with TRBD2. Germline V gives CDR1 LNHDA, CDR2 SQIVND (reference sequence). Unmatched junction bases numbered 10, after V lost 4 bases and J lost 4 bases. CDR3 length: 16 amino acids. The CDR3: CASSTNRRGGADTQYF. The CDR3 DNA sequence: TGTGCCAGTAGTACCAATCGCCGGGGGGGGGCAGATACGCAGTATTTT.

V gene TRBV18 combines with J gene TRBJ2-1; 8 bases are shared with TRBD2. The CDR3 is 14 residues long. After removal of 5 bases from V and 6 bases from J, the junction contained 6 bases not matched to a gene. Germline CDR1 and CDR2: KGHSH and LQKENI. The CDR3 DNA follows: TGTGCCAGCTCAAGTTCCGGGACTAGCAATGAGCAGTTCTTC. It specifies CASSSSGTSNEQFF.

This clone was observed once. The chain is built from TRBV15 and TRBJ2-2; maybe TRBD2 (5 bases). Trimming left V 7 bases short and J 6 bases short, with 15 bases between. CDR3 length: 14 residues. Germline values: CDR1 LNHNV, CDR2 YYDKDF (reference sequence). This CDR3 reads CATTPAGWPGELFF. The CDR3 DNA follows: TGTGCCACCACCCCCGCGGGTTGGCCCGGGGAGCTGTTTTTT.

V gene TRBV7-2 combines with J gene TRBJ2-6; TRBD2 matches at 7 bases. The CDR3 runs to 17 residues. Germline CDR1 and CDR2: SGHTA and FQGNSA. V dropped 3 bases and J dropped 0; count of bases not matched to a gene: 5. CDR3 loop: CASSFWAGDSGANVLTF. CDR3 bases: TGTGCCAGCAGCTTCTGGGCGGGGGACTCTGGGGCCAACGTCCTGACTTTC.

The rearrangement links TRBV6-1 to TRBJ2-5; TRBD1 is a possible D gene (5 bases). Germline V gene lookup returns CDR1 MNHNS and CDR2 SASEGT. V was pared by 1 base and J by 1 base, with 13 bases between. The CDR3 sequence is 16 residues long. CDR3 bases: TGTGCCAGCAGTGAAGTAGGCAGGACATTCCAAGAGACCCAGTACTTC. Amino acid sequence: CASSEVGRTFQETQYF.

This rearrangement joins TRBV25-1 to TRBJ2-2; 8 bases fit TRBD2. CDR3 length equals 18 residues. J was trimmed by 0 bases and V by 6 bases; bases with no gene match: 12. In germline, CDR1 is MGHDK, CDR2 SYGVNS. CDR3 protein: CASSFIAGTSANTGELFF. CDR3 bases: TGTGCCAGCAGCTTTATAGCGGGGACTTCGGCGAACACCGGGGAGCTGTTTTTT.

The chain links TRBV5-1 to TRBJ1-1; possibly TRBD1 for D (6 bases). V was clipped by 0 bases and J by 4 bases, with 10 bases between them. Germline lookup yields CDR1 SGHRS and CDR2 YFSETQ. The CDR3 has 14 amino acids. CDR3 in DNA: TGCGCCAGCAGCTTGGCGGGGGGCGTCACTGAAGCTTTCTTT. It specifies CASSLAGGVTEAFF.

The V call is TRBV5-1, the J call TRBJ2-2, with a tentative D call TRBD2 (7 bases). The CDR3 consists of 15 residues. The germline CDR1 and CDR2 sequences are SGHRS and YFSETQ. V was clipped by 0 bases and J by 4 bases, with 10 bases between them. The CDR3, as DNA: TGCGCCAGCAGCTTGGCGGGGGGCGTCACCGGGGAGCTGTTTTTT. It translates to CASSLAGGVTGELFF. The full variable domain, in which reference TRBV5-1 and TRBJ2-2 provide the parts outside the CDR3, is KAGVTQTPRYLIKTRGQQVTLSCSPISGHRSVSWYQQTPGQGLQFLFEYFSETQRNKGNFPGRFSGRQFSNSRSEMNVSTLELGDSALYLCASSLAGGVTGELFFGEGSRLTVL.